The 19 T cell receptor beta chains given below trace back to one sample, sequenced in a study of blood T cell repertoires in COVID-19. Some clones are missing from TCRdb's copy, which holds only in-frame ones; the method was immunoSEQ multiplex PCR. The sample carries roughly 100,000 clones, over 70% recorded once. Sequenced: peripheral blood. The origin of the receptors is a woman over 75 with acute or convalescent COVID-19.

This clone has more than one count but fewer than ten. The chain joins TRBV11-2 to TRBJ2-7; 8 nucleotides align to TRBD1. Germline V CDR1 and CDR2: SGHAT, FQNNGV. Losses at the gene ends were 0 bases for V and 4 bases for J; bases not matched to a gene: 8. The CDR3 is 16 amino acids. The DNA for the CDR3 is TGTGCCAGCAGCTTAGATGTAGGGACAGGAGGATACGAGCAGTACTTC. It codes for CASSLDVGTGGYEQYF.

This chain uses TRBV15 with TRBJ1-1; no clear D. CDR1 and CDR2 (germline): LNHNV, YYDKDF (reference sequence). V lost 4 bases, J lost 3 bases, and 9 bases lay in between. The CDR3 loop spans 13 amino acids. The CDR3 is CATSTRVDTEAFF. The CDR3 DNA reads as TGTGCCACCAGCACGAGGGTGGACACTGAAGCTTTCTTT.

This rearrangement joins TRBV2 to TRBJ2-7; 9 nucleotides line up with TRBD2. The CDR3 is made up of 13 amino acids. With V trimmed by 4 bases and J by 5 bases, 3 bases remained unmatched. Per germline, CDR1 SNHLY and CDR2 FYNNEI. The CDR3 nucleotides read TGTGCCAGCAGTGGACTAGCGGCCCACGAGCAGTACTTC. It specifies CASSGLAAHEQYF.

V and J are TRBV3-1 (or the pseudogene TRBV3-2) and TRBJ2-1, with TRBD2 matching 13 bases. The CDR3 has 16 residues. J lost 7 bases, V lost 4 bases, and 7 bases had no gene match. The V gene's germline CDR1 is LGHDT and CDR2 YNNKEL (reference sequence). The CDR3 protein is CASSPRLAGGGNEQFF. DNA for the CDR3: TGTGCCAGCAGCCCTAGACTAGCGGGGGGAGGGAATGAGCAGTTCTTC.

The chain employs TRBV21-1 and TRBJ1-2; the table's D call TRBD1 went unverified against the DNA. TRBV21-1 is termed a pseudogene. CDR3 length: 16 residues. CDR3 protein: CASRDLNRGRLYGYTF. In nucleotides, the CDR3 is TGTGCCAGCCGCGACCTAAACAGGGGGCGACTCTATGGCTACACCTTC.

The CDR3 loop reads CASSPLTGGNQPQHF. Written as DNA, the CDR3 is TGTGCCAGCAGTCCCTTGACAGGGGGAAATCAGCCCCAGCATTTT. The chain links TRBV28 to TRBJ1-5; 9 bases agree with TRBD1. CDR3 size: 15 residues. CDR1 is MDHEN and CDR2 is SYDVKM in the germline V gene. V shed 5 bases and J 4 bases; nucleotides not matched to a gene: 6.

The chain links TRBV5-1 to TRBJ1-5; D remains unclear. Germline loops: CDR1 SGHRS, CDR2 YFSETQ. Deletions cut 0 bases from V and 3 bases from J, with 10 bases between. The CDR3 is 15 residues long. The CDR3: CASSLESGLNQPQHF. DNA of the CDR3: TGCGCCAGCAGCTTGGAATCCGGACTCAATCAGCCCCAGCATTTT.

This clone was counted a single time. The chain uses TRBV7-2 and TRBJ1-5, with 10 bases matching TRBD1. The CDR3 consists of 19 residues. The germline V gene encodes CDR1 SGHTA and CDR2 FQGNSA. Trimming took 2 bases from V and 3 from J; bases not matched to a gene: 13. CDR3 bases: TGTGCCAGCAGCTTATTGGCGGGACAGGGGTTCGGGATCAATCAGCCCCAGCATTTT. As protein: CASSLLAGQGFGINQPQHF.

The genes are TRBV14 and TRBJ1-2, with a tentative D call TRBD1 (5 bases). This CDR3 is 16 amino acids long. CDR1 is SGHDN and CDR2 is FVKESK in the germline V gene. Trimming took off 4 bases at V and 6 bases at J, with 21 bases between the two ends. CDR3 sequence (DNA): TGTGCCAGCAGCCGCCTTTTGGGGCGAGATCTCCATGGCTACACCTTC. Encoded protein: CASSRLLGRDLHGYTF.

The chain combines TRBV30 with TRBJ1-5, with D possibly being TRBD1 (5 bases). The CDR3 runs to 15 residues. V gave up 0 bases and J gave up 0 bases, with 9 bases separating them. The germline V gene has CDR1 GTSNPN and CDR2 SVGIG (reference sequence). CDR3 protein: CAWSVGGYSNQPQHF. For the CDR3, the DNA is TGTGCCTGGAGTGTCGGGGGTTATAGCAATCAGCCCCAGCATTTT.

This clone was detected only once. CDR3 residues: CASSAQGGTEAFF. In DNA, the CDR3 is TGTGCCAGCAGCGCCCAGGGGGGCACTGAAGCTTTCTTT. The chain recombines TRBV7-9 with TRBJ1-1; 7 bases are shared with TRBD1. V trimming: 5 bases; J trimming: 4 bases; junction bases outside the gene matches: 4. The CDR3 sequence is 13 residues long. The germline CDR1 and CDR2 sequences are SEHNR and FQNEAQ (reference sequence).

This rearrangement joins TRBV2 to TRBJ2-1, with a tentative D call TRBD2 (6 bases). The V end lost 8 bases, the J end lost 5 bases, and 13 bases lay between the germline ends. Germline V gene lookup returns CDR1 SNHLY and CDR2 FYNNEI. The CDR3 length is 13 residues. The CDR3 reads CASRDWLNNEQFF. The CDR3 DNA reads as TGTGCCAGCCGGGACTGGTTGAACAATGAGCAGTTCTTC.

The chain couples TRBV11-2 to TRBJ2-2; TRBD2 matches at 8 bases. The germline CDR1 and CDR2 sequences are SGHAT and FQNNGV. After removal of 3 bases from V and 5 bases from J, the junction contained 5 bases not matched to a gene. CDR3 size: 15 residues. This CDR3 is CASSFSGAITGELFF. The CDR3 DNA is TGTGCCAGCAGCTTTAGCGGGGCGATAACCGGGGAGCTGTTTTTT.

V usage is TRBV12-5 and J usage is TRBJ2-4; 7 bases agree with TRBD1. The CDR3 sequence is 15 residues long. After removal of 0 bases from V and 7 bases from J, the junction contained 6 bases not matched to a gene. Per germline, CDR1 LGHNT and CDR2 FRNRAP. The chain's CDR3 is CASGLVRGQNNIQYF. CDR3 coding DNA: TGTGCTAGTGGTTTGGTGAGGGGACAGAACAACATTCAGTACTTC.

The table lists this clone with many counts. The rearrangement links TRBV30 to TRBJ2-3; the D is unclear. This CDR3 has 13 residues. V lost 3 bases and J lost 4, with 11 bases in between. Germline V gene data show CDR1 as GTSNPN and CDR2 as SVGIG (reference sequence). CDR3: CAWSSTPADTQYF. The CDR3 coding sequence is TGTGCCTGGAGCTCCACGCCGGCAGATACGCAGTATTTT.

On this clone: Other nucleotide sequences in the sample specify the same CDR3. This rearrangement joins TRBV5-1 to TRBJ2-2, with TRBD2 identical over 7 bases. The CDR3 spans 15 residues. Germline V lookup: CDR1 SGHRS, CDR2 YFSETQ. Trimming cost V 0 bases and J 4 bases; bases outside gene matches: 3. CDR3 residues: CASSLGLASTGELFF. CDR3 in DNA: TGCGCCAGCAGCTTGGGACTAGCTTCCACCGGGGAGCTGTTTTTT.

Only a few counts were recorded for this clone. The chain uses TRBV18 and TRBJ2-3; D may be TRBD2 (7 bases). V was clipped by 3 bases and J by 2 bases, with 18 bases between them. The CDR3 extends over 17 amino acids. Germline lookup yields CDR1 KGHSH and CDR2 LQKENI. In DNA form, the CDR3 reads TGTGCCAGCTCACCGCTTTTCGCGGGGGCCCTCACAGATACGCAGTATTTT. Its protein product is CASSPLFAGALTDTQYF.

This clone was detected ten times or more. This rearrangement joins TRBV30 to TRBJ1-5; 7 bases line up with TRBD1. J gave up 3 bases and V 0 bases, and 5 bases lay outside the gene matches. There are 15 residues in the CDR3. Germline-derived CDR1 and CDR2 are GTSNPN and SVGIG (reference sequence). The CDR3 region is CAWSVGTGDNQPQHF. The DNA for the CDR3 is TGTGCCTGGAGTGTGGGTACAGGGGACAATCAGCCCCAGCATTTT. Looking up the rest from reference TRBV30 and TRBJ1-5 gives the full variable domain: SQTIHQWPATLVQPVGSPLSLECTVEGTSNPNLYWYRQAAGRGLQLLFYSVGIGQISSEVPQNLSASRPQDRQFILSSKKLLLSDSGFYLCAWSVGTGDNQPQHFGDGTRLSIL.

The V call is TRBV15, the J call TRBJ1-6; D might be TRBD1 (5 bases). This CDR3 is built from 16 residues. Germline CDR1 LNHNV, CDR2 YYDKDF (reference sequence). Between the trimmed V and J ends, which lost 0 bases and 6 bases, there was a span of 12 bases. DNA of the CDR3: TGTGCCACCAGCAGAGATCGGGGAGGGACTAATTCACCCCTCCACTTT. Residues: CATSRDRGGTNSPLHF.